This T cell receptor beta chain originates from a study of Japanese encephalitis immunity and Zika vaccine responses. Study information: Some participants got one YFV vaccine dose before ZPIV; others were flavivirus-naive.

CDR1 LGHNA and CDR2 YSLEER come from the germline V gene. V gave up 2 bases and J gave up 1 base; unmatched junction bases: 3. The CDR3 contains 16 residues. TCRdb fed the 5' RACE reads into MiXCR, producing one record per CDR3 protein. The sample lists 300 to 450 distinct CDR3 sequences; approximately 2.9% were seen once. Within the sample, this clonotype is hyperexpanded. Findings and limits, study-wide: JEV-pre-vaccinated donors shared more clonotypes across time-points and stimulations than YFV donors. No similarity appeared between individuals, suggesting no public TCRs.

CFSE-labeled PBMCs were cultured about 6 days with peptide pools, each at 1 ug/mL. Proliferating CD4 T cells were sorted unfixed as live CD56-CD19-CD16-CD3+CD4+ CFSE-low cells. The TCR was taken from an adult woman who received an inactivated Zika virus vaccine. The sample consisted of antigen-activated CD4+ T cells from blood, cultured, taken during a Zika inactivated vaccine study. The V call is TRBV4-3, the J call TRBJ2-1; 9 bases line up with TRBD2. CDR3 nucleotides: TGCGCCAGCAGCCAAAGTACTAGCGGGTCCTACAATGAGCAGTTCTTC. Amino acids: CASSQSTSGSYNEQFF.